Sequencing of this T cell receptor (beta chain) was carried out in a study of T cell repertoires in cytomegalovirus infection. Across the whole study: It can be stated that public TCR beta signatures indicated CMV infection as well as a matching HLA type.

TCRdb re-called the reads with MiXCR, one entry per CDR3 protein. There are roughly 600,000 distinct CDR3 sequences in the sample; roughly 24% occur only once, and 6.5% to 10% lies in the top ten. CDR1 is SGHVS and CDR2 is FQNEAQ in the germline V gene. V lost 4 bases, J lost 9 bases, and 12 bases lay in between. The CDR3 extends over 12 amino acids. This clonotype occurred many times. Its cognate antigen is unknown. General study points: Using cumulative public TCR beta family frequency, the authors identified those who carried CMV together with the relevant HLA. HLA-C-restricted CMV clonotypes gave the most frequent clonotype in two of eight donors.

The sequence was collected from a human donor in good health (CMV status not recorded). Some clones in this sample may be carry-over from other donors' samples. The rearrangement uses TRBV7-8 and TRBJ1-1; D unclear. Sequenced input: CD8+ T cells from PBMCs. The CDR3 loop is CASSSSPLQAFF. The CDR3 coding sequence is TGTGCCAGCAGCTCCAGTCCCCTGCAAGCTTTCTTT. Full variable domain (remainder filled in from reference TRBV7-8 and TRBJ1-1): GAGVSQSPRYKVAKRGQDVALRCDPISGHVSLFWYQQALGQGPEFLTYFQNEAQLDKSGLPSDRFFAERPEGSVSTLKIQRTQQEDSAVYLCASSSSPLQAFFGQGTRLTVV.